These 5 T cell receptor beta chains were all obtained from the same sample, sequenced in a study of identical twins. TCRdb reanalysed the 5' RACE reads using MiXCR and keeps one entry per CDR3 protein. The table shows a few hundred thousand distinct CDR3 sequences, with roughly 9% occurring only once. Material: naive T cells sorted from blood. The receptors were sampled from a woman in her fifties or sixties in good health.

The chain carries TRBV4-1 and TRBJ1-5; weak D call: TRBD1 (6 bases). In germline, CDR1 is MGHRA, CDR2 YSYEKL. This CDR3 is 13 amino acids long. The V and J ends lost 0 bases and 11 bases respectively, with 11 bases between them. The CDR3 DNA follows: TGCGCCAGCAGCCAAGAAGCCCGGGACACCCAGCATTTT. Amino acids: CASSQEARDTQHF.

This clonotype turned up a few times. The genes are TRBV5-6 and TRBJ2-3; TRBD2 agrees at 8 bases. This CDR3 region has 15 residues. Germline trimming cut 4 bases from V and 3 bases from J; bases unmatched to any gene: 7. In germline, CDR1 is SGHDT, CDR2 YYEEEE. The CDR3 loop is CASSASGSWTDTQYF. Written as DNA, the CDR3 is TGTGCCAGCAGCGCCAGCGGGAGTTGGACAGATACGCAGTATTTT. The full variable domain, completed using reference TRBV5-6 and TRBJ2-3, is DAGVTQSPTHLIKTRGQQVTLRCSPKSGHDTVSWYQQALGQGPQFIFQYYEEEERQRGNFPDRFSGHQFPNYSSELNVNALLLGDSALYLCASSASGSWTDTQYFGPGTRLTVL.

This clonotype was seen many times. J is TRBJ2-2 and V is TRBV11-2, with 8 bases identical to TRBD2. The CDR3 extends over 14 amino acids. V shed 5 bases and J 7 bases; nucleotides not matched to a gene: 6. Germline V gene lookup returns CDR1 SGHAT and CDR2 FQNNGV. The CDR3 protein is CASSLAGWFGELFF. The CDR3 nucleotides are TGTGCCAGCAGCCTAGCGGGCTGGTTCGGGGAGCTGTTTTTT.

This clonotype has a count of ten or more. The chain combines TRBV6-5 with TRBJ1-1, with D maybe TRBD1 (5 bases). This CDR3 has 13 amino acids. The germline gives CDR1 MNHEY, CDR2 SVGAGI. V dropped 8 bases and J dropped 10 bases, with 20 bases sitting between them. The CDR3 DNA is TGTGCCAGCGGTCCTGGGGGGAGGAGCGGAGCTTTCTTT. Its translation is CASGPGGRSGAFF.

This clonotype was recorded many times. DNA for the CDR3: TGCGCCAGCAGCCGGGACGGTACTAGCACAGATACGCAGTATTTT. This gives the protein CASSRDGTSTDTQYF. The genes are TRBV5-1 and TRBJ2-3; the D gene could be TRBD1 or TRBD2 (5 bases each). There are 15 residues in the CDR3. The V gene's germline CDR1 is SGHRS and CDR2 YFSETQ. V was shortened by 4 bases and J by 0 bases, with 12 bases between the two germline ends.